This is a list of T cell receptor beta chains from one sample in a study of cytotoxic CD8 clonotypes in ibrutinib-treated CLL. Here immunoSEQ multiplex PCR was the method, and the copy in TCRdb shows in-frame clones only, minus some. The sample gives around 160,000 clones, 81% of which show up once; roughly 1.9% is in the top ten. The sequencing here drew on PBMCs, taken after 12 months of ibrutinib treatment. Receptors were obtained from a human donor with chronic lymphocytic leukemia. The CDR3 runs from the conserved cysteine through the conserved F or W. The D gene is left open where the match is weak. Rows may omit the clone size; those that give it use once, few, many or a size class.

CDR3aa: CASVTPGTGGPYGYTF; CDR3nt: TGTGCCAGCGTCACGCCCGGGACAGGGGGCCCCTATGGCTACACCTTC; v_gene: TRBV28; abundance: .; d_gene: TRBD1; j_gene: TRBJ1-2
CDR3aa: CASSLGNSGTNTGELFF; CDR3nt: TGCGCCAGCAGCTTGGGTAATAGCGGGACAAACACCGGGGAGCTGTTTTTT; v_gene: TRBV5-1; abundance: .; d_gene: TRBD2; j_gene: TRBJ2-2
CDR3aa: CASSLNRGWVTYEQYF; CDR3nt: TGTGCCAGCAGCTTAAACAGGGGTTGGGTTACCTACGAGCAGTACTTC; v_gene: TRBV7-9; abundance: .; d_gene: TRBD1; j_gene: TRBJ2-7
CDR3aa: CASSGGGPQETQYF; CDR3nt: TGTGCCAGCAGCGGGGGGGGACCCCAAGAGACCCAGTACTTC; v_gene: TRBV9; abundance: few; d_gene: TRBD2; j_gene: TRBJ2-5
CDR3aa: CASRRKQGGEQYF; CDR3nt: TGTGCCAGCAGACGAAAACAGGGTGGAGAGCAGTACTTC; v_gene: TRBV11-2; abundance: .; d_gene: .; j_gene: TRBJ2-7
CDR3aa: CASSSGGVPQHF; CDR3nt: TGTGCCAGCAGTAGCGGGGGAGTGCCCCAGCATTTT; v_gene: TRBV27; abundance: .; d_gene: .; j_gene: TRBJ1-5
CDR3aa: CASSEVIPPEAFF; CDR3nt: TGTGCCAGCAGTGAAGTTATACCCCCTGAAGCTTTCTTT; v_gene: TRBV6-1; abundance: .; d_gene: .; j_gene: TRBJ1-1
CDR3aa: CASTRELRNNSPLHF; CDR3nt: TGTGCCAGTACTCGAGAACTTCGGAATAATTCACCCCTCCACTTT; v_gene: TRBV19; abundance: .; d_gene: .; j_gene: TRBJ1-6
CDR3aa: CASSAQLATNEKLFF; CDR3nt: TGTGCCAGCAGTGCACAGCTCGCAACTAATGAAAAACTGTTTTTT; v_gene: TRBV27; abundance: .; d_gene: .; j_gene: TRBJ1-4
CDR3aa: CASTPGGSISGNTIYF; CDR3nt: TGTGCCAGCACCCCGGGGGGGTCAATCTCTGGAAACACCATATATTTT; v_gene: TRBV28; abundance: .; d_gene: .; j_gene: TRBJ1-3
CDR3aa: CAISDLSLAGAFF; CDR3nt: TGTGCCATCAGTGATTTGTCTCTGGCAGGAGCTTTCTTT; v_gene: TRBV10-3; abundance: .; d_gene: .; j_gene: TRBJ1-1
CDR3aa: CASSFLTVSGANVLTF; CDR3nt: TGTGCCAGCAGCTTTCTGACAGTCTCTGGGGCCAACGTCCTGACTTTC; v_gene: TRBV7-3; abundance: .; d_gene: .; j_gene: TRBJ2-6
CDR3aa: CASSQGGRGPQHF; CDR3nt: TGTGCCAGCAGCCAAGGGGGGAGGGGGCCCCAGCATTTT; v_gene: TRBV4-2; abundance: .; d_gene: .; j_gene: TRBJ1-5
CDR3aa: CASSGGFDEKLFF; CDR3nt: TGTGCCAGCAGCGGGGGCTTTGATGAAAAACTGTTTTTT; v_gene: TRBV9; abundance: few; d_gene: .; j_gene: TRBJ1-4
CDR3aa: CASSGLGEVEETQYF; CDR3nt: TGTGCCAGTAGTGGACTCGGGGAGGTGGAAGAGACCCAGTACTTC; v_gene: TRBV19; abundance: .; d_gene: .; j_gene: TRBJ2-5
CDR3aa: CASSTYRGGGNTIYF; CDR3nt: TGCGCCAGCAGCACCTACCGGGGCGGTGGAAACACCATATATTTT; v_gene: TRBV5-1; abundance: .; d_gene: .; j_gene: TRBJ1-3
CDR3aa: CASSFPGRGNTGELFF; CDR3nt: TGTGCCAGCAGCTTCCCAGGGAGGGGAAACACCGGGGAGCTGTTTTTT; v_gene: TRBV7-2; abundance: .; d_gene: TRBD2; j_gene: TRBJ2-2
CDR3aa: CASPKEGGRSYEQYF; CDR3nt: TGCGCCAGCCCAAAGGAGGGAGGCCGCTCCTACGAGCAGTACTTC; v_gene: TRBV10-1; abundance: .; d_gene: .; j_gene: TRBJ2-7
CDR3aa: CASSFTHRSNYGYTF; CDR3nt: TGTGCCAGCAGCTTTACGCACCGCTCGAACTATGGCTACACCTTC; v_gene: TRBV5-8; abundance: .; d_gene: .; j_gene: TRBJ1-2
CDR3aa: CASSPKTLQGFTGELFF; CDR3nt: TGTGCCAGTAGTCCAAAAACCTTACAGGGGTTCACCGGGGAGCTGTTTTTT; v_gene: TRBV19; abundance: .; d_gene: TRBD1; j_gene: TRBJ2-2
CDR3aa: CASTLGGTSVTEQFF; CDR3nt: TGTGCCAGCACCCTTGGGGGGACTAGCGTCACTGAGCAGTTCTTC; v_gene: TRBV28; abundance: few; d_gene: TRBD2; j_gene: TRBJ2-1
CDR3aa: CASSQASRNGYTF; CDR3nt: TGTGCCAGCAGCCAAGCTTCCAGGAATGGCTACACCTTC; v_gene: TRBV4-2; abundance: .; d_gene: .; j_gene: TRBJ1-2
CDR3aa: CASSLGGTGGAVQYF; CDR3nt: TGTGCCAGCAGCTTAGGGGGGACAGGGGGCGCCGTGCAGTACTTC; v_gene: TRBV7-9; abundance: .; d_gene: TRBD1; j_gene: TRBJ2-7
CDR3aa: CASSPQGHTNTEAFF; CDR3nt: TGTGCCAGCAGCCCTCAGGGACATACGAACACTGAAGCTTTCTTT; v_gene: TRBV7-9; abundance: few; d_gene: .; j_gene: TRBJ1-1
CDR3aa: CASCLAGSYEQYF; CDR3nt: TGTGCCAGCTGTTTAGCGGGATCCTACGAGCAGTACTTC; v_gene: TRBV28; abundance: .; d_gene: TRBD2; j_gene: TRBJ2-7
CDR3aa: CSASPAFGQYF; CDR3nt: TGCAGTGCTAGCCCTGCCTTTGGGCAGTATTTT; v_gene: TRBV20-1; abundance: .; d_gene: .; j_gene: TRBJ2-3
CDR3aa: CASRDEGLKFYKNIQYF; CDR3nt: TGTGCCAGCCGGGACGAGGGTCTGAAGTTCTACAAAAACATTCAGTACTTC; v_gene: TRBV6-4; abundance: .; d_gene: .; j_gene: TRBJ2-4
CDR3aa: CASSLAAKNTEAFF; CDR3nt: TGTGCCAGCAGCTTGGCAGCCAAGAACACTGAAGCTTTCTTT; v_gene: TRBV5-4; abundance: .; d_gene: .; j_gene: TRBJ1-1
CDR3aa: CAGNGGFNYGYTF; CDR3nt: TGTGCCGGCAACGGGGGATTTAACTATGGCTACACCTTC; v_gene: TRBV28; abundance: few; d_gene: .; j_gene: TRBJ1-2
CDR3aa: CASSDRGQNGYTF; CDR3nt: TGTGCCAGCAGCGACAGGGGGCAGAATGGCTACACCTTC; v_gene: TRBV27; abundance: .; d_gene: TRBD1; j_gene: TRBJ1-2
CDR3aa: CASSQVTLSTDTQYF; CDR3nt: TGCGCCAGCAGCCAAGTGACACTTAGCACAGATACGCAGTATTTT; v_gene: TRBV4-3; abundance: .; d_gene: .; j_gene: TRBJ2-3
CDR3aa: CASSQGGGDSAYGYTF; CDR3nt: TGTGCCAGCAGCCAAGGGGGGGGTGACAGTGCCTATGGCTACACCTTC; v_gene: TRBV4-2; abundance: many; d_gene: .; j_gene: TRBJ1-2
CDR3aa: CASSLGWDYTF; CDR3nt: TGTGCCAGCAGCTTAGGGTGGGACTACACCTTC; v_gene: TRBV7-6; abundance: .; d_gene: .; j_gene: TRBJ1-2
CDR3aa: CASSLPGETQYF; CDR3nt: TGTGCCAGCAGTTTACCTGGGGAGACCCAGTACTTC; v_gene: TRBV28; abundance: .; d_gene: .; j_gene: TRBJ2-5
CDR3aa: CASSGSGGQETQYF; CDR3nt: TGTGCCAGCAGTGGGTCGGGGGGGCAAGAGACCCAGTACTTC; v_gene: TRBV28; abundance: .; d_gene: TRBD2; j_gene: TRBJ2-5
CDR3aa: CASSFRLAGGGETQYF; CDR3nt: TGTGCCAGCAGCTTTAGGCTAGCGGGGGGGGGAGAGACCCAGTACTTC; v_gene: TRBV28; abundance: .; d_gene: TRBD2; j_gene: TRBJ2-5
CDR3aa: CASSRVLGPGGELFF; CDR3nt: TGTGCCAGCAGCCGGGTATTGGGCCCCGGCGGGGAGCTGTTTTTT; v_gene: TRBV14; abundance: once; d_gene: .; j_gene: TRBJ2-2
CDR3aa: CASSDSSVGPDTQYF; CDR3nt: TGTGCCAGCAGTGACTCGAGTGTGGGGCCGGATACGCAGTATTTT; v_gene: TRBV6-4; abundance: .; d_gene: .; j_gene: TRBJ2-3
CDR3aa: CASSEVFALGRGYGYTF; CDR3nt: TGTGCCAGCAGTGAAGTCTTCGCTTTGGGCAGGGGTTATGGCTACACCTTC; v_gene: TRBV6-1; abundance: .; d_gene: .; j_gene: TRBJ1-2
CDR3aa: CASSGEGREETQYF; CDR3nt: TGTGCCAGCAGTGGGGAGGGCAGGGAAGAGACCCAGTACTTC; v_gene: TRBV28; abundance: .; d_gene: TRBD2; j_gene: TRBJ2-5
CDR3aa: CASNRGNTGELFF; CDR3nt: TGTGCCAGCAACAGAGGGAACACCGGGGAGCTGTTTTTT; v_gene: TRBV25-1; abundance: few; d_gene: .; j_gene: TRBJ2-2
CDR3aa: CASSGGGQGSYEQYF; CDR3nt: TGTGCCAGCAGTGGGGGCGGACAGGGTTCGTACGAGCAGTACTTC; v_gene: TRBV6-6; abundance: .; d_gene: TRBD1; j_gene: TRBJ2-7
CDR3aa: CASSSIRLTGDTQYF; CDR3nt: TGTGCCAGCAGCTCCATACGACTTACTGGAGATACGCAGTATTTT; v_gene: TRBV7-9; abundance: .; d_gene: .; j_gene: TRBJ2-3
CDR3aa: CAWSRGRGELFF; CDR3nt: TGTGCCTGGAGTAGGGGCCGCGGGGAGCTGTTTTTT; v_gene: TRBV30; abundance: once; d_gene: .; j_gene: TRBJ2-2
CDR3aa: CAISEDGQYDEQYF; CDR3nt: TGTGCCATCAGTGAAGACGGTCAGTACGACGAGCAGTACTTC; v_gene: TRBV10-3; abundance: few; d_gene: .; j_gene: TRBJ2-7
CDR3aa: CASTMAAGGYTDTQYF; CDR3nt: TGTGCCAGTACCATGGCAGCCGGGGGCTACACAGATACGCAGTATTTT; v_gene: TRBV19; abundance: .; d_gene: .; j_gene: TRBJ2-3
CDR3aa: CASSPYRGNTEAFF; CDR3nt: TGTGCCAGCAGCCCTTACCGGGGAAACACTGAAGCTTTCTTT; v_gene: TRBV6-5; abundance: few; d_gene: .; j_gene: TRBJ1-1
CDR3aa: CASSVGVSTDTQYF; CDR3nt: TGTGCCAGCAGCGTGGGTGTCTCCACAGATACGCAGTATTTT; v_gene: TRBV9; abundance: .; d_gene: .; j_gene: TRBJ2-3
CDR3aa: CAWSVGQGQYF; CDR3nt: TGTGCCTGGAGTGTAGGACAGGGTCAGTACTTC; v_gene: TRBV30; abundance: once; d_gene: TRBD1; j_gene: TRBJ2-7
CDR3aa: CASRGSKEGYTF; CDR3nt: TGTGCCAGCAGGGGATCCAAGGAAGGCTACACCTTC; v_gene: TRBV6-5; abundance: few; d_gene: .; j_gene: TRBJ1-2
CDR3aa: CASDGGGLRLFF; CDR3nt: TGTGCCAGCGACGGGGGAGGGTTGCGGCTGTTTTTT; v_gene: TRBV6-1; abundance: .; d_gene: .; j_gene: TRBJ1-4
CDR3aa: CASTRTGSYTF; CDR3nt: TGTGCCAGCACCAGGACAGGCAGCTACACCTTC; v_gene: TRBV5-5; abundance: .; d_gene: TRBD1; j_gene: TRBJ1-2
CDR3aa: CASSVTDTQYF; CDR3nt: TGTGCCAGCAGTGTTACAGATACGCAGTATTTT; v_gene: TRBV6-6; abundance: .; d_gene: .; j_gene: TRBJ2-3